This passage covers 21 T cell receptor beta chains from one sample sequenced in a study of human T cells and chemical hapten exposure (dated by TCRdb to the early 2020s). Library preparation used RACE. TCRdb lists the instrument as NextSeq 500. TCRdb cleaned the public reads at Q25 with fastp, built clones with MiXCR and kept in-frame beta chains. Records with the same CDR3 protein are collapsed into one entry carrying the most frequent genes and DNA. The sample yields about 340,000 distinct CDR3 sequences; approximately 6.9% were counted once. Of the sample, roughly 8% is held by the ten largest clones. This specimen's time point label, per the study, means: patch test 1, 2 weeks after DPC sensitization. The sample's treatment or condition label is to be understood as: therapeutic diphenylcyclopropenone sensitization with weekly scalp DPC. Sequenced material: whole blood, taken in connection with sensitization to the hapten diphenylcyclopropenone (DPC). Receptors were obtained from a young woman with alopecia areata. Some clones in this sample may be carry-over from other donors' samples.

On this clonotype: One end of the junction fails to match germline, which may point to a read error. This sequence joins TRBV6-5 and TRBJ1-1; TRBD1 is a possible D gene (5 bases). The CDR3 is 15 amino acids. Germline V CDR1 and CDR2: MNHEY, SVGAGI. The DNA for the CDR3 is TGTGCCAGCAGTTACCCCGGGGAGGAGGGGACTGTAGCTTTCTTT. Translated, it gives CASSYPGEEGTVAFF.

This chain joins TRBV12-3 or TRBV12-4 and TRBJ1-3; TRBD1 might be the D (5 bases). The CDR3 has 14 residues. The V end was cut by 5 bases, the J end by 5 bases, with 13 bases between. As DNA, the CDR3 is TGTGCCAGCAGTCCCGGGACCTCAAGAAACACCATATATTTT. Translating gives CASSPGTSRNTIYF.

This sequence joins TRBV2 and TRBJ1-3, with D perhaps TRBD1 (6 bases). Between the trimmed V and J ends, which lost 4 bases and 9 bases, there was a span of 22 bases. The germline gives CDR1 SNHLY, CDR2 FYNNEI. This CDR3 has 16 residues. CDR3: CASSASDLNRVGTIYF. The CDR3, as DNA: TGTGCCAGCAGTGCCTCCGACTTAAACAGGGTCGGCACCATATATTTT.

A few counts support this clonotype. The rearrangement links TRBV6-1 to TRBJ2-2, with D possibly matching TRBD2 (6 bases). V lost 7 bases to trimming and J lost 4 bases, with 16 bases between them. There are 15 residues in the CDR3. Germline CDR1 is MNHNS and CDR2 is SASEGT. The CDR3 loop reads CASNGDGGFTGELFF. CDR3 nucleotide sequence: TGTGCCAGCAACGGGGACGGGGGTTTCACCGGGGAGCTGTTTTTT.

This clonotype has ten or more counts. The chain links TRBV29-1 to TRBJ2-5; D is uncertain. CDR1 is SQVTM and CDR2 is ANQGSEA in the germline V gene. The CDR3 loop spans 12 amino acids. V lost 4 bases and J 2 bases, leaving 8 bases between the germline ends. For the CDR3, the DNA is TGCAGCGTTGGAACAGTGCAAGAGACCCAGTACTTC. Encoded protein: CSVGTVQETQYF.

This clonotype appeared many times. The V gene is TRBV10-3, the J gene TRBJ2-6, with a weak D call TRBD2 (5 bases). Trimming removed 9 bases from V and 2 bases from J, with 8 bases in between. The CDR3 runs to 13 residues. Germline V CDR1 and CDR2: ENHRY, SYGVKD. The CDR3 nucleotides read TGTGCCATTGAGGGAGCTGGGGCCAACGTCCTGACTTTC. It translates to CAIEGAGANVLTF.

This clonotype has a count of ten or more. The V and J genes are TRBV3-1 and TRBJ2-2; possibly TRBD1 for D (5 bases). Germline CDR1 and CDR2: LGHDT and YNNKEL (reference sequence). V was trimmed by 1 base and J by 4 bases, leaving 19 bases between them. This CDR3 has 18 residues. The chain's CDR3 is CASSQVWGSPTFTGELFF. The CDR3 bases are TGTGCCAGCAGCCAAGTTTGGGGCTCGCCGACTTTCACCGGGGAGCTGTTTTTT.

Many counts were recorded for this clonotype. The rearrangement uses TRBV7-2 and TRBJ2-4, with TRBD2 matching over 12 bases. Trimming cost V 5 bases and J 1 base; bases outside gene matches: 3. This CDR3 spans 16 amino acids. CDR1 is SGHTA and CDR2 is FQGNSA in the germline V gene. CDR3 protein: CASSPTSGGAKNIQYF. DNA for the CDR3: TGTGCCAGCAGCCCAACTAGCGGGGGGGCCAAAAACATTCAGTACTTC.

This clonotype was counted ten times or more. This rearrangement joins TRBV20-1 to TRBJ1-6, with TRBD1 identical over 10 bases. V was pared by 5 bases and J by 5 bases, with 3 bases of the junction left unmatched. Germline CDR1 and CDR2: DFQATT and SNEGSKA (reference sequence). The CDR3 loop spans 14 amino acids. CDR3 nucleotides: TGCAGTGCTCCCGGGACAGGGGATAATTCACCCCTCCACTTT. It yields the protein CSAPGTGDNSPLHF.

In its sample, this clonotype was seen many times. The chain has TRBV6-5 and TRBJ2-1; a weak D match, TRBD2 (7 bases). Between the trimmed V and J ends, which lost 7 bases and 2 bases, there was a span of 12 bases. Germline CDR1 is MNHEY and CDR2 is SVGAGI. The CDR3 runs 14 residues. In DNA, the CDR3 is TGTGCCAGCAAGGGCGGGGGCCCCTACAATGAGCAGTTCTTC. Amino acid sequence: CASKGGGPYNEQFF.

The chain carries TRBV3-1 and TRBJ2-7; D may be TRBD2 (7 bases). From germline, CDR1 is LGHDT and CDR2 YNNKEL (reference sequence). The germline V and J ends were trimmed by 1 base and 0 bases, with 16 bases remaining between them. This CDR3 is built from 17 residues. In nucleotides, the CDR3 is TGTGCCAGCAGCCAAGGTTGGGGGGGGACATCCTCCTACGAGCAGTACTTC. Protein product: CASSQGWGGTSSYEQYF.

In this sample, this clonotype turned up many times. This sequence joins TRBV2 and TRBJ2-2, with D unclear. CDR1 SNHLY and CDR2 FYNNEI come from the germline V gene. V lost 3 bases, J lost 6 bases, and 8 bases lay in between. This CDR3 comprises 13 residues. In nucleotides, the CDR3 is TGTGCCAGCAGTGACAGCCCAGCCGGGGAGCTGTTTTTT. Translation gives CASSDSPAGELFF.

This clonotype was counted between two and nine times. The J gene is TRBJ2-7, the V gene TRBV2; 9 positions agree with TRBD1. The CDR3 consists of 12 residues. CDR1 is SNHLY and CDR2 is FYNNEI in the germline V gene. The trim removed 6 bases at V and 5 bases at J, leaving 2 bases unmatched. The DNA for the CDR3 is TGTGCCAGCAGCCGACAGGGGGACGAGCAGTACTTC. As protein: CASSRQGDEQYF.

This rearrangement joins TRBV7-2 to TRBJ1-1, with 9 bases lining up with TRBD1. There are 15 residues in the CDR3. V shed 6 bases, J shed 5 bases, and the junction held 10 bases outside the gene matches. Germline CDR1 is SGHTA and CDR2 is FQGNSA. For the CDR3, the DNA is TGTGCCAGCAGGGGGACAGGGACTTCAATAACTGAAGCTTTCTTT. The encoded protein is CASRGTGTSITEAFF.

This clonotype was counted ten times or more. The chain couples TRBV2 to TRBJ2-2; 8 nucleotides align to TRBD2. The CDR3 runs to 13 residues. The germline gives CDR1 SNHLY, CDR2 FYNNEI. Trimming removed 8 bases from V and 7 bases from J; junction bases left unmatched: 6. CDR3 coding DNA: TGTGCCAGCCCGCGGGGGGACCACGGGGAGCTGTTTTTT. Translated, it gives CASPRGDHGELFF.

Ten or more counts support this clonotype. The J gene is TRBJ1-2, the V gene TRBV20-1, with D possibly TRBD1 on 6 matching bases. CDR1 and CDR2 (germline): DFQATT, SNEGSKA (reference sequence). V lost 6 bases, J lost 0 bases, and 20 bases lay in between. This CDR3 has 16 amino acids. This chain's CDR3 is CSAQTGVSLANYGYTF. In DNA, the CDR3 is TGCAGTGCCCAGACAGGTGTGTCTCTAGCTAACTATGGCTACACCTTC.

This clonotype was detected a few times. V usage is TRBV3-1 and J usage is TRBJ1-1, with no clear D. Deletions cut 1 base from V and 6 bases from J, with 9 bases between. This CDR3 is 13 amino acids long. Germline V lookup: CDR1 LGHDT, CDR2 YNNKEL (reference sequence). The CDR3 here is CASSQVSWAEAFF. The CDR3 nucleotides read TGTGCCAGCAGCCAAGTTTCTTGGGCTGAAGCTTTCTTT.

A few counts support this clonotype. The genes are TRBV5-4 and TRBJ2-3; D assignment may be TRBD1 or TRBD2 (5 bases each). CDR1 and CDR2 from the germline V gene are SGHNT and YYREEE (reference sequence). The CDR3 sequence is 16 residues long. V was pared by 0 bases and J by 3 bases, with 14 bases between. CDR3 region: CASSLGGRSRTDTQYF. As DNA, the CDR3 is TGTGCCAGCAGCTTGGGGGGACGTAGTAGAACAGATACGCAGTATTTT.

This clonotype has just a few counts. The gene calls are TRBV15 and TRBJ2-7, with D tentatively TRBD2 (5 bases). Per germline, CDR1 LNHNV and CDR2 YYDKDF (reference sequence). CDR3 length: 15 amino acids. Deletions cut 0 bases from V and 3 bases from J, with 12 bases between. The CDR3 spells CATSRDGLRDYEQYF. CDR3 nucleotides: TGTGCCACCAGCAGAGACGGGCTGAGGGACTACGAGCAGTACTTC.

This clonotype was seen a few times. The chain uses TRBV18 and TRBJ2-7; D may be TRBD1 (6 bases). The CDR3 runs to 17 residues. V dropped 3 bases and J dropped 0 bases, with 18 bases sitting between them. Germline V lookup: CDR1 KGHSH, CDR2 LQKENI. The CDR3: CASSPRFGTLDSYEQYF. The CDR3 region has the DNA TGTGCCAGCTCACCCAGGTTTGGGACATTGGACTCCTACGAGCAGTACTTC.

The sample holds a few counts of this clonotype. The rearrangement joins TRBV6-5 to TRBJ2-7, with 7 positions matching TRBD2. Germline CDR1 reads MNHEY; CDR2 reads SVGAGI. The V and J ends lost 5 bases and 6 bases, in that order; junction bases with no gene match: 7. The CDR3 has 13 residues. CDR3 protein: CASSRTSWSEQYF. In DNA, the CDR3 is TGTGCCAGCAGTAGGACTAGTTGGAGCGAGCAGTACTTC.